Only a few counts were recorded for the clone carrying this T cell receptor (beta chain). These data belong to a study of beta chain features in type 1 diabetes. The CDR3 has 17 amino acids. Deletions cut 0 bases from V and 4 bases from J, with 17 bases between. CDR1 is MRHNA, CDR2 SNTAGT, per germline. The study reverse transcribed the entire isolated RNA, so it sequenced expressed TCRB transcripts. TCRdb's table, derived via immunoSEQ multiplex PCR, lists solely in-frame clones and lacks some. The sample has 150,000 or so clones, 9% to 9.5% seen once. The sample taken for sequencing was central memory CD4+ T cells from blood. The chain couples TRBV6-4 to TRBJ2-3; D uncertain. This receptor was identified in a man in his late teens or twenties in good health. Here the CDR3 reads CASSDSVGAAPPDTQYF. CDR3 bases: TGTGCCAGCAGTGACTCGGTGGGCGCAGCACCCCCAGATACGCAGTATTTT.